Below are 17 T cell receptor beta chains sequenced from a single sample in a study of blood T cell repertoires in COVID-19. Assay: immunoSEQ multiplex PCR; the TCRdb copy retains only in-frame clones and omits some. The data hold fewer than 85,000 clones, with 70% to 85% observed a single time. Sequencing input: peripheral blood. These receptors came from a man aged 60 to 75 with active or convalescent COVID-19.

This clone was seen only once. DNA for the CDR3: TGTGCCAGCAGCCCCACTATCTCTGGAAACACCATATATTTT. As protein: CASSPTISGNTIYF. This chain connects TRBV11-2 to TRBJ1-3; D is unclear. CDR3 length: 14 amino acids. Germline V gene data show CDR1 as SGHAT and CDR2 as FQNNGV. V was cut by 5 bases and J by 0 bases, with 8 bases left in between.

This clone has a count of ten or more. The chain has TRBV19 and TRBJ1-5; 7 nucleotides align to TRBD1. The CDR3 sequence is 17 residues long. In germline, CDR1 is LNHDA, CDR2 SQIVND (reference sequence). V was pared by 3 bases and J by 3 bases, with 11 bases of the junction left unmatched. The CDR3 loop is CASSMTPGGQPNQPQHF. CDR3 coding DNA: TGTGCCAGTAGTATGACCCCTGGGGGACAGCCCAATCAGCCCCAGCATTTT.

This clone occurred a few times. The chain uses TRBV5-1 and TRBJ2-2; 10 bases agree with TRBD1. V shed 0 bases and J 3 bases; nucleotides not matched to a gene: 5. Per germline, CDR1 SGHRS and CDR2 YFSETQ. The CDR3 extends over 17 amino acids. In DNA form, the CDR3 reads TGCGCCAGCAGCTTGGCAGACAGGGGGCTGCACACCGGGGAGCTGTTTTTT. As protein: CASSLADRGLHTGELFF.

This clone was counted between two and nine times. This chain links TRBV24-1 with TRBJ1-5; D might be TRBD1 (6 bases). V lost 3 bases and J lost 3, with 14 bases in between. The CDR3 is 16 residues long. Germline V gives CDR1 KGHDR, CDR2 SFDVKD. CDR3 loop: CATSDGGAQDNQPQHF. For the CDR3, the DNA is TGTGCCACCAGTGATGGGGGCGCCCAAGACAATCAGCCCCAGCATTTT.

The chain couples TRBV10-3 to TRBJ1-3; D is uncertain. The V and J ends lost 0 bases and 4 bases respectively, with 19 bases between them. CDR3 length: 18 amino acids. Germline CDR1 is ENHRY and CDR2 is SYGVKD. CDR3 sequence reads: CAISESTSLAGYGNTIYF. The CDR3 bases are TGTGCCATCAGTGAGTCTACTTCACTGGCGGGGTACGGAAACACCATATATTTT.

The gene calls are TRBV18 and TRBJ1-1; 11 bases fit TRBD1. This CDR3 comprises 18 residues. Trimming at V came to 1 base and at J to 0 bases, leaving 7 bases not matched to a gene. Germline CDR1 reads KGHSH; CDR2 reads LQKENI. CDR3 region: CASSPLQDRGLMNTEAFF. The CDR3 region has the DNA TGTGCCAGCTCACCACTCCAGGACAGGGGGCTCATGAACACTGAAGCTTTCTTT.

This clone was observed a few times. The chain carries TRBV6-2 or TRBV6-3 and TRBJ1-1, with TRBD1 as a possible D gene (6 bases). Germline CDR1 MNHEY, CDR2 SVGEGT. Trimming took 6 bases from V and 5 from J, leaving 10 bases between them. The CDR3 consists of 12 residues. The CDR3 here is CASSSGVTEAFF. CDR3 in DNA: TGTGCCAGCAGCTCAGGGGTTACTGAAGCTTTCTTT.

CDR3 in amino acids: CASSQIYRASYTQYF. CDR3 nucleotides: TGTGCCAGTAGCCAAATATACAGGGCCTCGTATACGCAGTATTTT. The V and J genes are TRBV19 and TRBJ2-3, with D possibly TRBD1 on 6 matching bases. Germline CDR1 LNHDA, CDR2 SQIVND (reference sequence). This CDR3 contains 15 residues. V lost 6 bases, J lost 7 bases, and 20 bases lay in between.

CDR3 sequence reads: CASSLIRGSSYNEQFF. The CDR3 bases are TGTGCCAGCAGCTTAATCCGGGGAAGCTCCTACAATGAGCAGTTCTTC. The V call is TRBV11-2, the J call TRBJ2-1, with a weak D call TRBD2 (5 bases). The CDR3 consists of 16 residues. The germline V and J ends were trimmed by 2 bases and 0 bases, with 11 bases remaining between them. CDR1 is SGHAT and CDR2 is FQNNGV in the germline V gene.

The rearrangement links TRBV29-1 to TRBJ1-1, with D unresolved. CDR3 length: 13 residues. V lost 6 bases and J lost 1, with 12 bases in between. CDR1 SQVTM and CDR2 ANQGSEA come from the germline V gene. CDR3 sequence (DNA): TGCAGCGTAGCTACGTACCGGAACACTGAAGCTTTCTTT. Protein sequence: CSVATYRNTEAFF.

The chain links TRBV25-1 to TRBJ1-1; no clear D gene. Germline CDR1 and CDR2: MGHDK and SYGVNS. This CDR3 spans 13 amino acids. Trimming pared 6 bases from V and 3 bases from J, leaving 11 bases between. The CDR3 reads CASRERGDTEAFF. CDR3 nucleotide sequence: TGTGCCAGCAGGGAGCGCGGGGACACTGAAGCTTTCTTT.

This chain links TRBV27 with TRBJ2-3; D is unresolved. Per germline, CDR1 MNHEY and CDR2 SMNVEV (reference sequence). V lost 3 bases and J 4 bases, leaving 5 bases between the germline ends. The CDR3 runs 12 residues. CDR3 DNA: TGTGCCAGCAGTTTCCCCGCAGATACGCAGTATTTT. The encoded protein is CASSFPADTQYF.

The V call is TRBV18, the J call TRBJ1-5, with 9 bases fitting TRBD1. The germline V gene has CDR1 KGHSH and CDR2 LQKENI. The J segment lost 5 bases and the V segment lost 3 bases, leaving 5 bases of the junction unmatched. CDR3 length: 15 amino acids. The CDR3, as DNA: TGTGCCAGCTCACCCCTGGGACAGGGTCATCAGCCCCAGCATTTT. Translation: CASSPLGQGHQPQHF.

For the CDR3, the DNA is TGTGCCTGGAGGACCAATAGGGGTAGGGCCTATGACAATGAGCAGTTCTTC. Protein sequence: CAWRTNRGRAYDNEQFF. This rearrangement joins TRBV30 to TRBJ2-1, with D perhaps TRBD1 (5 bases). There are 17 residues in the CDR3. Trimming pared 3 bases from V and 5 bases from J, leaving 23 bases between. Germline-derived CDR1 and CDR2 are GTSNPN and SVGIG (reference sequence).

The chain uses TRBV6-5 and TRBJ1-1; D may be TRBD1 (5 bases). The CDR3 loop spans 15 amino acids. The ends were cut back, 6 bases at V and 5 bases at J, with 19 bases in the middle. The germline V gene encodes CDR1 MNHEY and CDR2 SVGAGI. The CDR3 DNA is TGTGCCAGCAGAGCCAGGACAACTACCCTAACTGAAGCTTTCTTT. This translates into CASRARTTTLTEAFF.

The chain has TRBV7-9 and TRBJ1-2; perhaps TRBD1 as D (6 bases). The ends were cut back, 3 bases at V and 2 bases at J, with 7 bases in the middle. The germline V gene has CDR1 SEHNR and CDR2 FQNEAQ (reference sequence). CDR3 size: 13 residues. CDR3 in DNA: TGTGCCAGCAGCTTGGGGACAAACTATGGCTACACCTTC. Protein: CASSLGTNYGYTF.

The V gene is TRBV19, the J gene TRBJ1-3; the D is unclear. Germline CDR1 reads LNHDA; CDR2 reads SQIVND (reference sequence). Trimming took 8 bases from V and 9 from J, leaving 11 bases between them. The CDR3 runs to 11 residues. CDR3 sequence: CASRRSGTIYF. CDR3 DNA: TGTGCCAGTCGTCGATCGGGCACCATATATTTT.